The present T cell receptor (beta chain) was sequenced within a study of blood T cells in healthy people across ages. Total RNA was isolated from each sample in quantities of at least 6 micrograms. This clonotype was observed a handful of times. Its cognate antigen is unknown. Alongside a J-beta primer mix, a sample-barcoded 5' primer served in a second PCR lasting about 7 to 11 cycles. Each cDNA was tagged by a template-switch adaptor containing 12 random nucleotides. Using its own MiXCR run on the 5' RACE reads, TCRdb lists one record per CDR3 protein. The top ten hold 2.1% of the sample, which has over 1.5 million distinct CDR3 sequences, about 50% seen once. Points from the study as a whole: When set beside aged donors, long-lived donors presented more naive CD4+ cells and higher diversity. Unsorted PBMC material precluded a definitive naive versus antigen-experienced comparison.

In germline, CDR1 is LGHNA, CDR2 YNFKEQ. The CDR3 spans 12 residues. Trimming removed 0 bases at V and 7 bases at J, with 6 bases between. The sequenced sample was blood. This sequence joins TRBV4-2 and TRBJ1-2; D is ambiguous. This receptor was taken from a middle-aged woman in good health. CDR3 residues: CASSQDMGGYTF. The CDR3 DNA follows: TGTGCCAGCAGCCAAGATATGGGTGGCTACACCTTC.